This entry features one TCR beta chain sequence. The entry originates in a study of blood T cell repertoires in COVID-19. Original handling: The assay estimated nucleated cells by amplifying reference gene primers. TCRdb's table, derived via immunoSEQ multiplex PCR, lists solely in-frame clones and lacks some. V, J and clone size derive from that table, while D and trimming were established from the DNA sequence. The data contain approximately 260,000 clones, approximately 83% of them singletons. V shed 0 bases, J shed 4 bases, and the junction held 5 bases outside the gene matches. Germline V CDR1 and CDR2: LNHNV, YYDKDF (reference sequence). The CDR3 is made up of 16 amino acids.

The chain combines TRBV15 with TRBJ2-3; 9 positions agree with TRBD2. The material sequenced was peripheral blood. This TCR came from a woman aged 70 to 79 with acute or convalescent COVID-19. CDR3 loop: CATSRDLAGLADTQYF. The CDR3, as DNA: TGTGCCACCAGCAGAGATCTAGCGGGGTTGGCAGATACGCAGTATTTT.